This T cell receptor (beta chain) comes out of a study of blood T cell dynamics during melanoma immunotherapy. Germline V gene sequence: CDR1 SGHNT, CDR2 YENEEA. Trimming stripped 5 bases from V and 7 bases from J, with 15 bases between. CDR3 size: 14 residues. This table comes from immunoSEQ multiplex PCR, and its TCRdb copy is limited to in-frame clones, with some not included. Of approximately 1,400 clones in the sample, 55% to 70% were seen once. This sample's time point: pre-treatment baseline. This clonotype was obtained from a human donor with melanoma. Sequencing was performed on central memory CD8+ T cells from blood, taken from a patient treated with checkpoint blockade. The chain uses TRBV11-3 and TRBJ2-1; D remains unclear. Here the CDR3 reads CASSDRATLNEQFF. The CDR3 DNA sequence: TGTGCCAGCAGCGACCGGGCCACATTAAATGAGCAGTTCTTC.